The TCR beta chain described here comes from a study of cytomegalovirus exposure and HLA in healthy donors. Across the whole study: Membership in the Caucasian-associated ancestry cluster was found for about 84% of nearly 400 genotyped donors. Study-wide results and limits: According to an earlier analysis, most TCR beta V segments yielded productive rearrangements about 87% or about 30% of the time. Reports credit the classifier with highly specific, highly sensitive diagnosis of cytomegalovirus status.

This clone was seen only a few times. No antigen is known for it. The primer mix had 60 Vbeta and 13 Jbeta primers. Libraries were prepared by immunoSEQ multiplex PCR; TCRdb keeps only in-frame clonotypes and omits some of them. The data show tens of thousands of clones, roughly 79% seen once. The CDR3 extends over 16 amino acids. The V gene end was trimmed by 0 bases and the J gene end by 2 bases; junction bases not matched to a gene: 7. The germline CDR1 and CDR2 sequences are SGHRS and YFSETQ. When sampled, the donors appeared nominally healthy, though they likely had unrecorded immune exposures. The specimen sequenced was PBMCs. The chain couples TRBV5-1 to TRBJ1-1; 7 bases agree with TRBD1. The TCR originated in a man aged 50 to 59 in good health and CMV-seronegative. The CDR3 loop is CASSLEGTVLNTEAFF. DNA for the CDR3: TGCGCCAGCAGCTTGGAGGGGACAGTACTCAACACTGAAGCTTTCTTT.